This TCR beta chain was sequenced for a study of early T cells in non-severe SARS-CoV-2 infection. MiXCR was run by TCRdb on the 5' RACE reads, yielding one entry per CDR3 protein. The table has over 50,000 distinct CDR3 sequences, roughly a tenth seen once. Per the germline V gene, CDR1 is SGHRS and CDR2 is YFSETQ. The CDR3 is made up of 16 amino acids. The V end was cut by 0 bases, the J end by 0 bases, with 11 bases between. Sequenced sample: whole blood. This clonotype originated in an adult who was a healthcare worker with PCR-confirmed SARS-CoV-2 infection or an uninfected control (not recorded which). The chain couples TRBV5-1 to TRBJ2-3, with D possibly matching TRBD1 (5 bases). In DNA form, the CDR3 reads TGCGCCAGCAGCTTGGGACAGATTGGAAGCACAGATACGCAGTATTTT. It is translated as CASSLGQIGSTDTQYF.